The 20 T cell receptor beta chains reported below all come from one sample, sequenced in a study of T cell responses to AZD1222 COVID-19 vaccine. Profiled with immunoSEQ multiplex PCR; TCRdb holds only in-frame clones, not every one. The data show about 120,000 clones, with 92% seen just once and 14% held by the top ten. The sample was peripheral blood, taken on day 0 of AZD1222 vaccination. These receptors originate from an adult in good health.

V is TRBV14 and J is TRBJ1-1; D ambiguous. This CDR3 has 13 residues. Germline CDR1 and CDR2: SGHDN and FVKESK. Deletions cut 1 base from V and 10 bases from J, with 13 bases between. CDR3 DNA: TGTGCCAGCAGCCAAGGTTTAAAGGCACGAGCTTTCTTT. It codes for CASSQGLKARAFF. Filled out from reference TRBV14 and TRBJ1-1, the complete variable domain reads EAGVTQFPSHSVIEKGQTVTLRCDPISGHDNLYWYRRVMGKEIKFLLHFVKESKQDESGMPNNRFLAERTGGTYSTLKVQPAELEDSGVYFCASSQGLKARAFFGQGTRLTVV.

The genes are TRBV9 and TRBJ2-1, with 7 bases aligning to TRBD2. Germline values: CDR1 SGDLS, CDR2 YYNGEE. Unmatched junction bases numbered 10, after V lost 3 bases and J lost 4 bases. This CDR3 has 16 amino acids. CDR3 loop: CASSARGEREYNEQFF. The DNA for the CDR3 is TGTGCCAGCAGCGCACGAGGAGAGCGGGAATACAATGAGCAGTTCTTC. Supplemented by reference TRBV9 and TRBJ2-1, the full variable domain reads DSGVTQTPKHLITATGQRVTLRCSPRSGDLSVYWYQQSLDQGLQFLIQYYNGEERAKGNILERFSAQQFPDLHSELNLSSLELGDSALYFCASSARGEREYNEQFFGPGTRLTVL.

The V and J genes are TRBV30 and TRBJ1-5; no reliable D call. The V end lost 0 bases, the J end lost 4 bases, and 13 bases lay between the germline ends. Germline V lookup: CDR1 GTSNPN, CDR2 SVGIG (reference sequence). The CDR3 totals 15 residues. As DNA, the CDR3 is TGTGCCTGGAGTGTAGGATTTCTGGGGAATCAGCCCCAGCATTTT. As protein: CAWSVGFLGNQPQHF.

The chain carries TRBV4-2 and TRBJ1-4, with D perhaps matching TRBD1 (5 bases). Per germline, CDR1 LGHNA and CDR2 YNFKEQ. This CDR3 is 14 amino acids long. The germline V and J ends were trimmed by 0 bases and 7 bases, with 9 bases remaining between them. CDR3 amino acids: CASSQDGGGEKLFF. The CDR3 bases are TGTGCCAGCAGCCAAGATGGGGGAGGTGAAAAACTGTTTTTT.

The genes are TRBV4-1 and TRBJ2-1; the D gene could be TRBD1 or TRBD2 (5 bases each). CDR1 is MGHRA, CDR2 YSYEKL, per germline. Trimming took off 0 bases at V and 8 bases at J, with 23 bases between the two ends. The length of the CDR3 is 18 residues. The DNA of the CDR3 is TGCGCCAGCAGCCAAGAGGGGCTCTTTGGTGGGAGAAGGGATGAGCAGTTCTTC. Its translation: CASSQEGLFGGRRDEQFF.

V and J are TRBV4-1 and TRBJ2-3, with TRBD1 identical over 11 bases. The CDR3 loop spans 16 amino acids. V gave up 4 bases and J gave up 4 bases; unmatched junction bases: 7. Germline CDR1 MGHRA, CDR2 YSYEKL. The CDR3 sequence: CASSLLGQGASDTQYF. Written as DNA, the CDR3 is TGCGCCAGCAGCCTCCTAGGACAGGGGGCATCAGATACGCAGTATTTT.

The J gene is TRBJ1-2, the V gene TRBV28; D uncertain. V lost 5 bases, J lost 4 bases, and 8 bases lay in between. The V gene's germline CDR1 is MDHEN and CDR2 SYDVKM. CDR3 length equals 12 residues. This CDR3 is CASSLGFYGYTF. The CDR3 DNA follows: TGTGCCAGCAGTCTAGGATTCTATGGCTACACCTTC.

About this clone itself: Distinct nucleotide sequences in the sample also encode this CDR3. The V gene is TRBV12-3 or TRBV12-4, the J gene TRBJ2-1; 8 nucleotides align to TRBD2. The CDR3 loop spans 12 amino acids. After removal of 11 bases from V and 7 bases from J, the junction contained 7 bases not matched to a gene. CDR3 coding DNA: TGTGCCTCGCGGGGGGTGAAGAATGAGCAGTTCTTC. Protein: CASRGVKNEQFF.

The V call is TRBV10-2, the J call TRBJ1-4, with D unresolved. CDR3 length: 15 residues. Trimming removed 6 bases from V and 6 bases from J, with 17 bases in between. The germline V gene has CDR1 WSHSY and CDR2 SAAADI. CDR3 nucleotide sequence: TGCGCCAGCAGGAGGCCCGGGCCAGAGGATGAAAAACTGTTTTTT. Protein sequence: CASRRPGPEDEKLFF.

The gene calls are TRBV5-1 and TRBJ1-6, with D unclear. V lost 4 bases and J lost 3, with 11 bases in between. Germline-derived CDR1 and CDR2 are SGHRS and YFSETQ. The CDR3 length is 15 residues. The CDR3 sequence: CASSAGLDYNSPLHF. CDR3 bases: TGCGCCAGCAGCGCGGGGTTGGACTATAATTCACCCCTCCACTTT. Full variable domain (remainder filled in from reference TRBV5-1 and TRBJ1-6): KAGVTQTPRYLIKTRGQQVTLSCSPISGHRSVSWYQQTPGQGLQFLFEYFSETQRNKGNFPGRFSGRQFSNSRSEMNVSTLELGDSALYLCASSAGLDYNSPLHFGNGTRLTVT.

Regarding this clone: Possible read error: a much larger clone is one base away. The genes are TRBV28 and TRBJ2-1, with unresolved D. Germline V gene lookup returns CDR1 MDHEN and CDR2 SYDVKM. CDR3 length equals 14 residues. CDR3 DNA sequence: TGTGCCGGCAGTTTAAAGGACCCTAGGGATGAGCAGTTCTTC. This encodes CAGSLKDPRDEQFF.

The chain uses TRBV28 and TRBJ1-5; the D is unclear. The CDR3 covers 14 residues. The V gene's germline CDR1 is MDHEN and CDR2 SYDVKM. V gave up 3 bases and J gave up 7 bases, with 13 bases separating them. CDR3 amino acids: CASSFGWGGQPQHF. CDR3 bases: TGTGCCAGCAGTTTCGGGTGGGGTGGGCAGCCCCAGCATTTT.

This chain joins TRBV7-9 and TRBJ1-4; weak D call: TRBD1 (6 bases). Germline V CDR1 and CDR2: SEHNR, FQNEAQ (reference sequence). With 5 bases removed from V and 4 bases from J, the gap between germline ends came to 17 bases. CDR3 size: 16 residues. The CDR3 sequence is CASSPTGLSRNEKLFF. Written as DNA, the CDR3 is TGTGCCAGCAGCCCAACAGGGTTGAGCCGTAATGAAAAACTGTTTTTT.

In its sample, this clone was seen once. The chain employs TRBV4-3 and TRBJ2-7; D gene unclear. The germline CDR1 and CDR2 sequences are LGHNA and YSLEER. V lost 1 base, J lost 3 bases, and 13 bases lay in between. There are 15 residues in the CDR3. This chain's CDR3 is CASSQGASGHYEQYF. The DNA of the CDR3 is TGCGCCAGCAGCCAAGGGGCTTCGGGCCACTACGAGCAGTACTTC.

V is TRBV3-1 (or the pseudogene TRBV3-2) and J is TRBJ2-2, with 10 positions matching TRBD1. V shed 0 bases and J 3 bases; nucleotides not matched to a gene: 4. CDR3 length: 17 amino acids. The germline gives CDR1 LGHDT, CDR2 YNNKEL (reference sequence). The CDR3 sequence: CASSQDLGQGHTGELFF. CDR3 in DNA: TGTGCCAGCAGCCAAGATTTGGGACAGGGGCACACCGGGGAGCTGTTTTTT.

The J gene is TRBJ1-5, the V gene TRBV11-2; no clear D gene. The germline V gene has CDR1 SGHAT and CDR2 FQNNGV. V lost 3 bases and J lost 3, with 12 bases in between. The CDR3 extends over 15 amino acids. The CDR3 DNA follows: TGTGCCAGCAGCTTCGACCATTCCATCAATCAGCCCCAGCATTTT. Amino acids: CASSFDHSINQPQHF.

The chain has TRBV4-3 and TRBJ1-2; TRBD1 is a possible D gene (5 bases). Trimming left V 0 bases short and J 4 bases short, with 12 bases between. This CDR3 is 15 amino acids long. Germline V lookup: CDR1 LGHNA, CDR2 YSLEER. In DNA, the CDR3 is TGCGCCAGCAGCCAAGATCTGGGGGGAGTCTATGGCTACACCTTC. Translating gives CASSQDLGGVYGYTF.

The chain employs TRBV14 and TRBJ2-5; D gene uncertain. The V end was cut by 0 bases, the J end by 5 bases, with 7 bases between. CDR3 length equals 13 residues. Germline V CDR1 and CDR2: SGHDN, FVKESK. The CDR3 loop reads CASSQDMRETQYF. Here the CDR3 DNA reads TGTGCCAGCAGCCAAGATATGCGGGAGACCCAGTACTTC.

The chain carries TRBV27 and TRBJ1-1; D not resolved. Trimming shortened V by 1 base and J by 0 bases, and 9 bases separated the two germline ends. The CDR3 runs to 15 residues. Germline V lookup: CDR1 MNHEY, CDR2 SMNVEV (reference sequence). In DNA, the CDR3 is TGTGCCAGCAGTTTATTCGGCAGGCTGAACACTGAAGCTTTCTTT. This gives the protein CASSLFGRLNTEAFF.

Concerning this clone itself: This CDR3 is also generated by other DNA sequences in the sample. This chain joins TRBV5-6 and TRBJ2-7, with TRBD1 matching over 7 bases. CDR1 is SGHDT and CDR2 is YYEEEE in the germline V gene. The CDR3 totals 14 residues. V shed 2 bases and J 3 bases; nucleotides not matched to a gene: 5. CDR3 amino acids: CASSLGQGVYEQYF. The CDR3 region has the DNA TGTGCCAGCAGCTTAGGGCAGGGGGTCTACGAGCAGTACTTC.